The 6 T cell receptor beta chains in this list originate from one sample, sequenced in a study of blood T cell repertoires in COVID-19. Sequenced by immunoSEQ multiplex PCR; TCRdb stores in-frame clones only, minus some. The table shows approximately 280,000 clones, with about 89% occurring only once. Sequences were obtained from peripheral blood. All receptors derive from a man aged 40-49 years with acute or convalescent COVID-19.

The DNA for the CDR3 is TGCGCCAGCAGCTTGGCCGCCGGTGATGGTGAAAAACTGTTTTTT. Amino acid sequence: CASSLAAGDGEKLFF. The chain uses TRBV5-1 and TRBJ1-4, with unresolved D. The V end lost 0 bases, the J end lost 7 bases, and 13 bases lay between the germline ends. The germline V gene has CDR1 SGHRS and CDR2 YFSETQ. The CDR3 has 15 amino acids.

The CDR3 coding sequence is TGTGCTAGTGGTTTGTCAGGGGGCGTCTATGGCTACACCTTC. As protein: CASGLSGGVYGYTF. J is TRBJ1-2 and V is TRBV12-5, with TRBD1 matching over 8 bases. Germline V gene sequence: CDR1 LGHNT, CDR2 FRNRAP. The V segment lost 2 bases and the J segment 4 bases; nucleotides outside the gene matches: 3. The CDR3 loop spans 14 amino acids.

In its sample, this clone was seen once. The chain combines TRBV10-3 with TRBJ1-2, with TRBD1 as a possible D gene (5 bases). Germline assignment: CDR1 ENHRY and CDR2 SYGVKD. This CDR3 is 14 amino acids long. V was shortened by 4 bases and J by 4 bases, with 13 bases between the two germline ends. The CDR3 sequence: CAISAGRQGYGYTF. The DNA for the CDR3 is TGTGCCATCAGTGCCGGCCGTCAGGGCTATGGCTACACCTTC.

This rearrangement joins TRBV15 to TRBJ1-1; D is possibly TRBD1 (5 bases). Germline assignment: CDR1 LNHNV and CDR2 YYDKDF (reference sequence). The CDR3 spans 18 residues. V lost 0 bases and J 6 bases, leaving 23 bases between the germline ends. CDR3 region: CATSRDYTAKRRGSEAFF. CDR3 DNA: TGTGCCACCAGCAGAGATTACACCGCGAAGAGGAGGGGTTCTGAAGCTTTCTTT.

The chain links TRBV4-1 to TRBJ1-2; the D gene is possibly TRBD1 (6 bases). The germline gives CDR1 MGHRA, CDR2 YSYEKL. The CDR3 runs 14 residues. Trimming shortened V by 3 bases and J by 8 bases, and 16 bases separated the two germline ends. The CDR3, as DNA: TGCGCCAGCAGCCACCCGGGGAGGGGGGACGGCTACACCTTC. Translated, it gives CASSHPGRGDGYTF.

The chain uses TRBV5-6 and TRBJ2-7, with 7 bases identical to TRBD1. The CDR3 is made up of 14 amino acids. The V gene end was trimmed by 7 bases and the J gene end by 5 bases; junction bases not matched to a gene: 12. CDR1 and CDR2 (germline): SGHDT, YYEEEE. The CDR3 here is CASGLRQGWNEQYF. CDR3 sequence (DNA): TGTGCCAGCGGCCTTCGACAGGGTTGGAACGAGCAGTACTTC.